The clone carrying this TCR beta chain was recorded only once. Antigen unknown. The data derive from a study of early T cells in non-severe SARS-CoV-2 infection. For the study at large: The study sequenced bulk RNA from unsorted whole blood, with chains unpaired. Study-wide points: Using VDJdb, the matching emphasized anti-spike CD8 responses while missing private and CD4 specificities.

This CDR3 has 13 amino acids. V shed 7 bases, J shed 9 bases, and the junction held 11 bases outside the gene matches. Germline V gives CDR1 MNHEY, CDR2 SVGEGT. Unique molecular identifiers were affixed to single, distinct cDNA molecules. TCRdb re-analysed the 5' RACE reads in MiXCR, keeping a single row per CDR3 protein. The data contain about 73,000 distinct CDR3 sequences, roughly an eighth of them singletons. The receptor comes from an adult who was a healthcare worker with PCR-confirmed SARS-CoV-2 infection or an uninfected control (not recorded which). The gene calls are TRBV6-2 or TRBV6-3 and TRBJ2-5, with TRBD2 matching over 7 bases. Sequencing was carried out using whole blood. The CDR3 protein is CASMRGTTEAQYF. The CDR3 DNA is TGTGCCAGCATGCGGGGGACGACGGAGGCCCAGTACTTC.